Listed below are T cell receptor beta chains from one sample, sequenced in a study of beta chain features in type 1 diabetes. The data were produced by immunoSEQ multiplex PCR, yet TCRdb's version contains in-frame clones alone and is incomplete. This table has tens of thousands of clones, 25% to 35% appearing once. Input material: stem cell memory CD4+ T cells from blood. The receptor set was obtained from a young woman in good health. Both conserved end residues are part of each CDR3. The D gene is left open where the match is weak. Not every row has a clone size; where given, it reads once, few, many or a size class.

- | TRBJ2-2 | - | TRBV7-2 | CASSPDPRQSGELFF | TGTGCCAGCAGCCCAGACCCGCGACAGAGCGGGGAGCTGTTTTTT
TRBD2 | TRBJ2-5 | few | TRBV6-5 | CVSGRGRETQYF | TGTGTCAGCGGGAGGGGTAGAGAGACCCAGTACTTC
- | TRBJ2-3 | - | TRBV9 | CASNRDSSSTDTQYF | TGTGCCAGCAATCGGGACTCTAGCAGCACAGATACGCAGTATTTT
TRBD2 | TRBJ2-3 | few | TRBV6-4 | CANKRERGPTDTQYF | TGTGCCAACAAACGAGAGCGGGGACCCACAGATACGCAGTATTTT
TRBD2 | TRBJ2-1 | few | TRBV4-2 | CASSQGDSRGGYNNEQFF | TGTGCCAGCAGCCAAGGAGACTCACGGGGGGGTTATAACAATGAGCAGTTCTTC
- | TRBJ2-5 | - | TRBV5-5 | CASSWTRESRRETQYF | TGTGCCAGCAGCTGGACGAGGGAGTCTAGGCGAGAGACCCAGTACTTC
- | TRBJ1-2 | - | TRBV7-2 | CASSPQQGQYGYTF | TGTGCCAGCAGCCCACAGCAGGGTCAATATGGCTACACCTTC
- | TRBJ1-6 | - | TRBV9 | CASSVAQGDSPLHF | TGTGCCAGCAGCGTAGCACAGGGTGATTCACCCCTCCACTTT
- | TRBJ2-1 | once | TRBV5-1 | CASSLVSSYNEQFF | TGCGCCAGCAGCTTGGTGAGCTCCTACAATGAGCAGTTCTTC
TRBD2 | TRBJ2-1 | - | TRBV7-2 | CASSPRSGGADEQFF | TGTGCCAGCAGCCCCCGCAGCGGGGGGGCCGATGAGCAGTTCTTC
TRBD1 | TRBJ1-2 | few | TRBV7-2 | CASSLGQGDNYGYTF | TGTGCCAGCAGCTTAGGACAGGGGGATAACTATGGCTACACCTTC
TRBD2 | TRBJ2-2 | - | TRBV7-7 | CASSLGTSGSYTGELFF | TGTGCTAGCAGCTTAGGGACTAGCGGGAGCTACACCGGGGAGCTGTTTTTT
TRBD1 | TRBJ1-1 | - | TRBV5-4 | CASSPRQGANTEAFF | TGTGCCAGCAGCCCCAGACAGGGGGCGAACACTGAAGCTTTCTTT
- | TRBJ1-1 | - | TRBV23-1 | CASRPVLSPEAFF | TGCGCCAGCAGGCCAGTCCTTTCTCCTGAAGCTTTCTTT
- | TRBJ1-2 | few | TRBV5-6 | CASSQQGPNTF | TGTGCCAGCAGCCAGCAGGGGCCCAACACCTTC
- | TRBJ2-7 | - | TRBV5-4 | CASSLWAVASYEQYF | TGTGCCAGCAGCTTGTGGGCAGTCGCCTCCTACGAGCAGTACTTC
- | TRBJ1-1 | few | TRBV30 | CAWSPRGEGSYMNTEAFF | TGTGCCTGGAGTCCCCGGGGGGAAGGGAGTTACATGAACACTGAAGCTTTCTTT
- | TRBJ2-6 | once | TRBV18 | CASSPYPSLSGANVLTF | TGTGCCAGCTCACCATATCCCTCCCTCTCTGGGGCCAACGTCCTGACTTTC
TRBD1 | TRBJ1-1 | few | TRBV29-1 | CSVAAGTGTEAFF | TGCAGCGTTGCCGCCGGGACAGGCACTGAAGCTTTCTTT
- | TRBJ2-7 | - | TRBV25-1 | CASTRAGSFSYEQYF | TGTGCCAGCACCCGCGCCGGGAGTTTCTCCTACGAGCAGTACTTC
- | TRBJ2-3 | - | TRBV30 | CAWSDYSGGGGDTQYF | TGTGCCTGGAGCGATTATTCAGGGGGCGGGGGAGATACGCAGTATTTT
TRBD1 | TRBJ2-7 | - | TRBV5-4 | CASSLGQGLREQYF | TGTGCCAGCAGCTTGGGACAGGGGCTTCGGGAGCAGTACTTC
TRBD1 | TRBJ1-1 | - | TRBV10-2 | CASSGTGGLNTEAFF | TGCGCCAGCAGTGGGACAGGGGGCTTGAACACTGAAGCTTTCTTT
TRBD1 | TRBJ1-2 | few | TRBV7-2 | CASSLLQGAGYGYTF | TGTGCCAGCAGCTTACTACAGGGGGCGGGCTATGGCTACACCTTC
- | TRBJ2-3 | - | TRBV7-9 | CASSPFTDTQYF | TGTGCCAGCAGCCCGTTCACAGATACGCAGTATTTT
TRBD2 | TRBJ2-3 | few | TRBV5-4 | CASSPSGSRGEDTQYF | TGTGCCAGCAGCCCTAGCGGGAGCCGTGGCGAAGATACGCAGTATTTT
- | TRBJ1-2 | few | TRBV30 | CAWSIQLGTGYGYTF | TGTGCCTGGAGTATCCAGTTGGGGACTGGGTATGGCTACACCTTC